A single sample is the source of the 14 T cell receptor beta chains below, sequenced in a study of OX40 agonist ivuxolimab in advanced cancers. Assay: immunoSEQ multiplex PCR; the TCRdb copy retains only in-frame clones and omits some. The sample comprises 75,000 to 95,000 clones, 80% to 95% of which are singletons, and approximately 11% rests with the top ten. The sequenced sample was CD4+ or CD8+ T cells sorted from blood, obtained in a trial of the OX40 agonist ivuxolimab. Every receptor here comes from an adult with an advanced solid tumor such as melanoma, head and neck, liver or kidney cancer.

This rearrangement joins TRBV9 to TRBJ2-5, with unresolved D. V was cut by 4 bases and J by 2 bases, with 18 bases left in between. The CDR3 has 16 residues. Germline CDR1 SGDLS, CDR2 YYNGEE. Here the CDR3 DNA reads TGTGCCAGCAGCCCCCGTGGTTGGGCGGCTCAAGAGACCCAGTACTTC. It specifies CASSPRGWAAQETQYF.

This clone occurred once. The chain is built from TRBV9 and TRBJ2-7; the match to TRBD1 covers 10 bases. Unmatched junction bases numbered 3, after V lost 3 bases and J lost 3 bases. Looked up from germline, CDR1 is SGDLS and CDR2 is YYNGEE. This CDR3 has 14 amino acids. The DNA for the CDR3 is TGTGCCAGCAGCGCGGGACAGGGGCACTACGAGCAGTACTTC. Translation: CASSAGQGHYEQYF. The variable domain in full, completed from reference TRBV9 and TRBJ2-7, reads DSGVTQTPKHLITATGQRVTLRCSPRSGDLSVYWYQQSLDQGLQFLIQYYNGEERAKGNILERFSAQQFPDLHSELNLSSLELGDSALYFCASSAGQGHYEQYFGPGTRLTVT.

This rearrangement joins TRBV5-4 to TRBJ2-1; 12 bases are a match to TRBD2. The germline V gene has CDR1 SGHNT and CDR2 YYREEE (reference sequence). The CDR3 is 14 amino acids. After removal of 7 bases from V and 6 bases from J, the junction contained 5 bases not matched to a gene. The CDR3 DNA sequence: TGTGCCAGCGCCTCTAGCGGGGGGGCCAATGAGCAGTTCTTC. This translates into CASASSGGANEQFF.

The CDR3 sequence: CASSYSSGGAGDTQYF. The DNA of the CDR3 is TGTGCCAGCAGCTATTCTAGCGGGGGGGCCGGAGATACGCAGTATTTT. The rearrangement links TRBV5-6 to TRBJ2-3, with TRBD2 matching over 12 bases. Germline V gives CDR1 SGHDT, CDR2 YYEEEE. This CDR3 is built from 16 residues. V lost 3 bases, J lost 5 bases, and 7 bases stayed unmatched.

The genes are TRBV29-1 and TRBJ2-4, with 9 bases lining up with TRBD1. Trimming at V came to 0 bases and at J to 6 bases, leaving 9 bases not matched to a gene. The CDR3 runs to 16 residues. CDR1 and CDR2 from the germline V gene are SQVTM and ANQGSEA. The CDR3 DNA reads TGCAGCGTTGAAGATCGTAACAGGGGGCTTGGAAACATTCAGTACTTC. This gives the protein CSVEDRNRGLGNIQYF.

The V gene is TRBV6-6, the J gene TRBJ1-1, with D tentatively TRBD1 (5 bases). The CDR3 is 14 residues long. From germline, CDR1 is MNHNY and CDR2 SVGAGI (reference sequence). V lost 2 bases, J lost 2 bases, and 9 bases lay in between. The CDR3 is CASSYSDSNTEAFF. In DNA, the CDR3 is TGTGCCAGCAGTTACAGTGACAGCAACACTGAAGCTTTCTTT.

CDR3 DNA sequence: TGTGCCAGCAGTGAAGCGACAGGGGAGTACAATCAGCCCCAGCATTTT. Amino acids: CASSEATGEYNQPQHF. The V gene is TRBV6-1, the J gene TRBJ1-5; 8 bases match TRBD1. V trimming: 0 bases; J trimming: 3 bases; junction bases outside the gene matches: 4. The CDR3 is 16 residues long. Germline V lookup: CDR1 MNHNS, CDR2 SASEGT.

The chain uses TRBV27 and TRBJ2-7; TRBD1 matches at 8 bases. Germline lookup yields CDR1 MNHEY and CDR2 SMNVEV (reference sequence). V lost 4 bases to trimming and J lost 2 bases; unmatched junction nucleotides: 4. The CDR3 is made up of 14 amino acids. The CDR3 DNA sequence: TGTGCCAGCAGTTCATCGGACAGGGCCTACGAGCAGTACTTC. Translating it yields CASSSSDRAYEQYF.

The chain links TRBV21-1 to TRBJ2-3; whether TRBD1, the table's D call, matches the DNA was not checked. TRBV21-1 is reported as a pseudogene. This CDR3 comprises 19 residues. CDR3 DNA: TGTGCCAGCAGCAACGACTATCCGACAGGGCCCGGGGGCACAGATACGCAGTATTTT. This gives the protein CASSNDYPTGPGGTDTQYF.

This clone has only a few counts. CDR3 sequence: CASSLAQGFTEAFF. Written as DNA, the CDR3 is TGCGCCAGCAGCTTGGCACAGGGGTTCACTGAAGCTTTCTTT. This chain uses TRBV5-1 with TRBJ1-1; 7 bases are shared with TRBD1. CDR1 and CDR2 from the germline V gene are SGHRS and YFSETQ. J lost 4 bases, V lost 0 bases, and 3 bases had no gene match. The CDR3 totals 14 residues.

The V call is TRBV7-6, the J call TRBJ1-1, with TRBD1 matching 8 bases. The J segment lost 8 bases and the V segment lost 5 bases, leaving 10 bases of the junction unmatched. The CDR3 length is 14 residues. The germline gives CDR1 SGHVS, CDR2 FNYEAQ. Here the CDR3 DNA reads TGTGCCAGCAGCCTCCTATCCGGGACAGGCGAAGCTTTCTTT. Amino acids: CASSLLSGTGEAFF.

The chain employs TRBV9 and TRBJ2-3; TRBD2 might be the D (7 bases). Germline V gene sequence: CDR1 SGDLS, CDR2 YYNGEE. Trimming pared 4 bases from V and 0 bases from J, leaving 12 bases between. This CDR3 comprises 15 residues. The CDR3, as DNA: TGTGCCAGCAGCCCGGGGGGCACCAGCACAGATACGCAGTATTTT. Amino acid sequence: CASSPGGTSTDTQYF.

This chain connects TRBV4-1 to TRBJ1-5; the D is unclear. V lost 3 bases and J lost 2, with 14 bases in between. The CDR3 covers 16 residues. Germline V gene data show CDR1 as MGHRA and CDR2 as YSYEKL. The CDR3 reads CASSQVSETRNQPQHF. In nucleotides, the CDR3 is TGCGCCAGCAGCCAGGTATCCGAGACACGCAATCAGCCCCAGCATTTT.

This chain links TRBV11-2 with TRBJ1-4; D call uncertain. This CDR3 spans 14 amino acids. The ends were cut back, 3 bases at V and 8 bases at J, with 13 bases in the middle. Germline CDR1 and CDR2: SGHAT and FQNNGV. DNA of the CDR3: TGTGCCAGCAGCTTTATACCTTCGGGGGAAAAACTGTTTTTT. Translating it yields CASSFIPSGEKLFF.